The present T cell receptor beta chain was sequenced within a study of T-cell memory formation after mild COVID-19. Across the study: Most TCR clusters belonged to a single donor. Study-wide results and limits: Detection of some responders pre-infection suggested pre-existing cross-reactive memory T cells participated. Whereas later expanders leaned CD4+, clones contracting day 15 to 85 showed a balanced CD4/CD8 makeup.

This clonotype turned up a few times. The antigen is undetermined. TCRdb re-analysed the 5' RACE reads in MiXCR, keeping a single row per CDR3 protein. Of approximately 210,000 distinct CDR3 sequences detected, around 30% appear once; the ten largest clones hold 10% to 12%. The CDR3 covers 14 residues. The germline CDR1 and CDR2 sequences are SNHLY and FYNNEI. V gave up 8 bases and J gave up 6 bases; unmatched junction bases: 6. The TCR was taken from an adult woman who had mild COVID-19 (a few samples of this study predate the infection). Cell type and time point are not known. This sequence joins TRBV2 and TRBJ2-1; TRBD1 agrees at 11 bases. The sequenced sample was PBMCs or a T cell subset sorted from them (not recorded which). Here the CDR3 DNA reads TGTGCCAGCCAAGGACAGGGGGCGATCAATGAGCAGTTCTTC. The encoded protein is CASQGQGAINEQFF.